Shown below are 22 T cell receptor beta chains from a single sample sequenced in a study of blood T cells in healthy people across ages. Alongside a J-beta primer mix, a sample-barcoded 5' primer served in a second PCR lasting roughly 6 to 11 cycles. TCRdb re-called the 5' RACE reads through MiXCR, storing one row per CDR3 protein. The sample yields a few hundred thousand distinct CDR3 sequences, 50% to 60% seen once. Sequencing was carried out using blood. The source of these receptors is a man between 60 and 75 years old in good health.

The V and J genes are TRBV5-4 and TRBJ2-4, with D possibly TRBD1 on 6 matching bases. The J call may be incorrect, as the DNA end agrees better with TRBJ2-7. This CDR3 has 14 amino acids. CDR1 and CDR2 (germline): SGHNT, YYREEE (reference sequence). CDR3 bases: TGTGCCAGCAGCTTATCTATCCGAGGGGGCGAGCAGTACTTC. It yields the protein CASSLSIRGGEQYF.

The genes are TRBV19 and TRBJ2-1; weak D call: TRBD1 (6 bases). The CDR3 has 16 residues. Trimming pared 9 bases from V and 1 base from J, leaving 19 bases between. Germline loops: CDR1 LNHDA, CDR2 SQIVND (reference sequence). The CDR3 DNA follows: TGTGCCAGCAGAAATACCAAAGGGGGTTCCTACAATGAGCAGTTCTTC. It specifies CASRNTKGGSYNEQFF.

The chain has TRBV15 and TRBJ2-3, with 9 nucleotides matching TRBD1. The ends lost 1 base at V and 6 bases at J; junction bases unmatched: 8. This CDR3 has 16 amino acids. The germline CDR1 and CDR2 sequences are LNHNV and YYDKDF (reference sequence). In DNA form, the CDR3 reads TGTGCCACCAGCAGAGCTAACGACAGGGGGGGCGATACGCAGTATTTT. It is translated as CATSRANDRGGDTQYF.

This clonotype came up many times. This chain joins TRBV3-1 and TRBJ2-5, with TRBD2 matching 8 bases. Germline-derived CDR1 and CDR2 are LGHDT and YNNKEL (reference sequence). CDR3 length: 18 residues. V lost 3 bases, J lost 1 base, and 13 bases stayed unmatched. The CDR3 nucleotides are TGTGCCAGCAGCCAGAACCCCTCCCTAGCGGGCCTCCAAGAGACCCAGTACTTC. It translates to CASSQNPSLAGLQETQYF.

A few counts support this clonotype. A much larger clone differs from this one at a single base, so this may be a read error. The chain links TRBV28 to TRBJ2-5; D remains unclear. The end of the DNA fits TRBJ2-7 better, so the J call may be wrong. This CDR3 comprises 13 residues. CDR1 is MDHEN, CDR2 SYDVKM, per germline. The CDR3 coding sequence is TGTGCCAGCGGAATTCCCCCGTCGGGCGAGCAGTACTTC. It codes for CASGIPPSGEQYF.

The rearrangement uses TRBV3-1 and TRBJ2-7, with 8 bases aligning to TRBD2. The DNA end is more similar to TRBJ2-5, so the J call may be wrong. There are 14 residues in the CDR3. The germline gives CDR1 LGHDT, CDR2 YNNKEL (reference sequence). The CDR3 spells CASRRRSGGETQYF. The CDR3 region has the DNA TGTGCCAGCAGAAGGCGGAGCGGGGGAGAGACCCAGTACTTC.

V usage is TRBV7-8 and J usage is TRBJ2-1, with 8 positions matching TRBD2. There are 15 residues in the CDR3. After removal of 5 bases from V and 8 bases from J, the junction contained 11 bases not matched to a gene. Per the germline V gene, CDR1 is SGHVS and CDR2 is FQNEAQ. CDR3 nucleotide sequence: TGTGCCAGCAGCCCCGCCAGACTAGCGCTCGATGAGCAGTTCTTC. The encoded protein is CASSPARLALDEQFF.

The chain combines TRBV6-5 with TRBJ2-5; D remains ambiguous. The ends were cut back, 5 bases at V and 5 bases at J, with 9 bases in the middle. This CDR3 is 12 amino acids long. The germline V gene encodes CDR1 MNHEY and CDR2 SVGAGI. The CDR3 sequence: CASSSQWETQYF. The CDR3 DNA follows: TGTGCCAGCAGTAGCCAATGGGAGACCCAGTACTTC.

The chain joins TRBV28 to TRBJ2-1; maybe TRBD2 (5 bases). Near its end, the DNA agrees better with TRBJ2-7, so the J call may be wrong. Germline V gene sequence: CDR1 MDHEN, CDR2 SYDVKM. This CDR3 has 13 amino acids. The CDR3 DNA follows: TGTGCCAGCAGCCCAACTAGATCCGGTGAGCAGTACTTC. Amino acids: CASSPTRSGEQYF.

V and J are TRBV27 and TRBJ2-7; no clear D. Germline CDR1 reads MNHEY; CDR2 reads SMNVEV (reference sequence). Trimming pared 3 bases from V and 1 base from J, leaving 10 bases between. The CDR3 is 14 residues long. CDR3 nucleotide sequence: TGTGCCAGCAGTTTTGGCCCCTGGTCCTACGAGCAGTACTTC. Encoded protein: CASSFGPWSYEQYF.

J is TRBJ2-1 and V is TRBV28; D unclear. Germline V gene lookup returns CDR1 MDHEN and CDR2 SYDVKM. The CDR3 sequence is 15 residues long. V was clipped by 1 base and J by 1 base, with 8 bases between them. CDR3 residues: CASSLSRGSYNEQFF. DNA for the CDR3: TGTGCCAGCAGTTTATCTCGCGGATCCTACAATGAGCAGTTCTTC.

The rearrangement links TRBV7-9 to TRBJ2-3; 9 bases are a match to TRBD2. The junction had 6 bases not matched to a gene; V was cut back by 3 bases and J by 5 bases. There are 15 residues in the CDR3. CDR1 is SEHNR and CDR2 is FQNEAQ in the germline V gene (reference sequence). The CDR3 DNA reads TGTGCCAGCAGCTTGGGCGGGGGGGCGGAAGATACGCAGTATTTT. This codes for CASSLGGGAEDTQYF.

V usage is TRBV5-1 and J usage is TRBJ2-3, with D uncertain. Germline CDR1 reads SGHRS; CDR2 reads YFSETQ. The CDR3 runs 14 residues. Trimming took 4 bases from V and 6 from J, leaving 15 bases between them. CDR3 nucleotide sequence: TGCGCCAGCAGCCCCACCGCCGTGGGGGATACGCAGTATTTT. Amino acid sequence: CASSPTAVGDTQYF.

The V call is TRBV5-1, the J call TRBJ2-5, with D unclear. The V gene lost 0 bases and the J gene lost 3 bases, with 9 bases spanning the gap. Germline assignment: CDR1 SGHRS and CDR2 YFSETQ. The CDR3 is 14 residues long. CDR3 region: CASSLGQLKETQYF. Written as DNA, the CDR3 is TGCGCCAGCAGCTTGGGTCAGCTGAAAGAGACCCAGTACTTC.

This clonotype was found many times. The V gene is TRBV4-2, the J gene TRBJ2-4; D might be TRBD2 (5 bases). CDR1 and CDR2 from the germline V gene are LGHNA and YNFKEQ. The CDR3 covers 14 residues. V was clipped by 4 bases and J by 3 bases, with 10 bases between them. The CDR3 here is CASSPVSDKNIQYF. As DNA, the CDR3 is TGTGCCAGCAGCCCAGTTAGCGACAAAAACATTCAGTACTTC.

The rearrangement uses TRBV20-1 and TRBJ1-5; TRBD1 aligns across 7 bases. This CDR3 has 15 amino acids. CDR1 and CDR2 from the germline V gene are DFQATT and SNEGSKA (reference sequence). Unmatched junction bases numbered 8, after V lost 6 bases and J lost 0 bases. DNA of the CDR3: TGCAGTGCCACTCGGGACAGTAATAGCAATCAGCCCCAGCATTTT. It encodes CSATRDSNSNQPQHF.

The chain recombines TRBV9 with TRBJ2-1, with 9 bases lining up with TRBD2. The germline gives CDR1 SGDLS, CDR2 YYNGEE. Trimming removed 0 bases from V and 5 bases from J; junction bases left unmatched: 0. The CDR3 runs 14 residues. For the CDR3, the DNA is TGTGCCAGCAGCGTAGCTAGCGGGAACAATGAGCAGTTCTTC. It encodes CASSVASGNNEQFF.

This clonotype was seen ten or more times. J is TRBJ1-6 and V is TRBV2; D unresolved. This CDR3 is 14 amino acids long. Germline-derived CDR1 and CDR2 are SNHLY and FYNNEI. Trimming left V 3 bases short and J 9 bases short, with 12 bases between. This CDR3 is CASSDGSLASPLHF. DNA of the CDR3: TGTGCCAGCAGTGACGGCAGCCTTGCTTCACCCCTCCACTTT.

This clonotype appeared many times. The gene calls are TRBV2 and TRBJ2-3; 12 bases are shared with TRBD2. CDR1 is SNHLY, CDR2 FYNNEI, per germline. The CDR3 runs to 15 residues. Trimming took 4 bases from V and 2 from J; bases not matched to a gene: 1. In DNA form, the CDR3 reads TGTGCCAGCAGTGGGACTAGCGGGGACACAGATACGCAGTATTTT. Its translation: CASSGTSGDTDTQYF. Together with reference TRBV2 and TRBJ2-3, the CDR3 gives the full variable domain: EPEVTQTPSHQVTQMGQEVILRCVPISNHLYFYWYRQILGQKVEFLVSFYNNEISEKSEIFDDQFSVERPDGSNFTLKIRSTKLEDSAMYFCASSGTSGDTDTQYFGPGTRLTVL.

V and J are TRBV25-1 and TRBJ1-4; weak D call: TRBD1 (5 bases). With 4 bases removed from V and 6 bases from J, the gap between germline ends came to 33 bases. The CDR3 loop spans 21 amino acids. CDR1 and CDR2 (germline): MGHDK, SYGVNS. The CDR3 here is CASSGDSRYEGSYTGDEKLFF. Written as DNA, the CDR3 is TGTGCCAGCAGTGGCGACAGTAGGTATGAGGGGAGCTATACCGGGGATGAAAAACTGTTTTTT.

To note about this clonotype: A junction boundary mismatches the germline segment, possibly from a read error. The chain carries TRBV11-2 and TRBJ2-3; D is unclear. This CDR3 region has 13 residues. Germline CDR1 and CDR2: SGHAT and FQNNGV. The CDR3 loop is CASSLGWTDTQYF. The DNA for the CDR3 is TGCGCCAGCAGCTTGGGGTGGACAGATACGCAGTATTTT.

The chain uses TRBV2 and TRBJ2-5, with D possibly matching TRBD1 (6 bases). CDR1 SNHLY and CDR2 FYNNEI come from the germline V gene. The CDR3 loop spans 15 amino acids. V dropped 4 bases and J dropped 11 bases, with 23 bases sitting between them. CDR3 sequence: CASSAARGSNNEQYF. CDR3 coding DNA: TGTGCCAGCAGTGCTGCCAGGGGTTCCAACAATGAGCAGTACTTC.